A single sample gave rise to the 19 T cell receptor beta chains below, sequenced in a study of T cell changes during pregnancy in multiple sclerosis. Using immunoSEQ multiplex PCR, the repertoire was profiled, and TCRdb retains in-frame clones only, with some absent. The sample shows 85,000 to 120,000 clones, around 93% of them seen only once. Sequencing was performed on peripheral blood, taken after pregnancy. Receptors were obtained from a female donor with multiple sclerosis, enrolled in a pregnancy study.

This chain connects TRBV9 to TRBJ1-2; 10 nucleotides agree with TRBD1. Trimming removed 3 bases from V and 4 bases from J; junction bases left unmatched: 9. CDR3 length equals 16 residues. Germline V gene data show CDR1 as SGDLS and CDR2 as YYNGEE. Here the CDR3 DNA reads TGTGCCAGCAGCGGTAACCGGGACAGGGGTATCTATGGCTACACCTTC. It is translated as CASSGNRDRGIYGYTF.

The chain uses TRBV27 and TRBJ1-2, with TRBD1 matching 10 bases. The CDR3 is 14 amino acids. Germline-derived CDR1 and CDR2 are MNHEY and SMNVEV (reference sequence). The trim removed 5 bases at V and 7 bases at J, leaving 7 bases unmatched. CDR3 loop: CASSPLDRGGGYTF. DNA of the CDR3: TGTGCCAGCAGTCCATTGGACAGGGGGGGTGGCTACACCTTC.

This sequence joins TRBV5-6 and TRBJ2-1; 9 positions agree with TRBD2. The CDR3 runs 17 residues. V was clipped by 0 bases and J by 0 bases; unmatched bases: 4. From germline, CDR1 is SGHDT and CDR2 YYEEEE. CDR3 loop: CASSLGAGLASYNEQFF. DNA of the CDR3: TGTGCCAGCAGCTTGGGGGCGGGACTAGCCTCCTACAATGAGCAGTTCTTC.

This chain uses TRBV19 with TRBJ2-1, with 7 positions matching TRBD2. The trim removed 6 bases at V and 5 bases at J, leaving 13 bases unmatched. CDR3 length: 16 residues. The germline gives CDR1 LNHDA, CDR2 SQIVND (reference sequence). The CDR3 DNA reads TGTGCCAGTAGCGCCTTTAGGGCTAGCGGAAACAATGAGCAGTTCTTC. Its translation is CASSAFRASGNNEQFF.

CDR3 in amino acids: CASSLPGTSGRVRNTGELFF. The CDR3, as DNA: TGTGCCAGCAGCTTACCTGGGACTAGCGGGAGGGTCCGGAACACCGGGGAGCTGTTTTTT. V and J are TRBV7-8 and TRBJ2-2, with 16 bases matching TRBD2. V lost 2 bases to trimming and J lost 1 base; unmatched junction nucleotides: 7. The CDR3 covers 20 residues. Germline values: CDR1 SGHVS, CDR2 FQNEAQ.

CDR3 DNA sequence: TGTGCCACCAGCCCAGTTAAATTCGGGGAGCTGTTTTTT. As protein: CATSPVKFGELFF. The rearrangement uses TRBV15 and TRBJ2-2; D gene ambiguous. CDR3 length: 13 amino acids. Trimming cost V 5 bases and J 7 bases, with 11 bases left between them. CDR1 is LNHNV, CDR2 YYDKDF, per germline (reference sequence).

As to this clone: Different DNA sequences within this sample yield the same CDR3. The chain is built from TRBV11-2 and TRBJ1-3; D unresolved. CDR1 SGHAT and CDR2 FQNNGV come from the germline V gene. Trimming removed 5 bases at V and 4 bases at J, with 9 bases between. The CDR3 is 13 amino acids. CDR3 loop: CASSPRGGNTIYF. The CDR3 bases are TGTGCCAGCAGCCCAAGAGGGGGAAACACCATATATTTT.

The chain couples TRBV27 to TRBJ2-1; 13 bases agree with TRBD2. CDR1 MNHEY and CDR2 SMNVEV come from the germline V gene (reference sequence). Trimming at V came to 5 bases and at J to 6 bases, leaving 10 bases not matched to a gene. There are 17 residues in the CDR3. In DNA form, the CDR3 reads TGTGCCAGCAGTCATGGACTAGCGGGAGTCATTGTCAATGAGCAGTTCTTC. It specifies CASSHGLAGVIVNEQFF.

This rearrangement joins TRBV9 to TRBJ2-1; tentative D call: TRBD1 (5 bases). Germline V lookup: CDR1 SGDLS, CDR2 YYNGEE. This CDR3 region has 15 residues. V was pared by 0 bases and J by 6 bases, with 13 bases between. The CDR3 is CASSVDGKGANEQFF. In DNA form, the CDR3 reads TGTGCCAGCAGCGTAGATGGTAAAGGGGCCAATGAGCAGTTCTTC.

V and J are TRBV28 and TRBJ1-4; perhaps TRBD1 as D (5 bases). Trimming removed 2 bases at V and 4 bases at J, with 8 bases between. CDR1 MDHEN and CDR2 SYDVKM come from the germline V gene. This CDR3 is 14 amino acids long. This chain's CDR3 is CASSLTDINEKLFF. CDR3 bases: TGTGCCAGCAGTTTAACGGACATTAATGAAAAACTGTTTTTT.

The chain is built from TRBV7-2 and TRBJ1-2; D is unresolved. Germline values: CDR1 SGHTA, CDR2 FQGNSA. This CDR3 region has 12 residues. V lost 1 base and J lost 8, with 8 bases in between. The CDR3 DNA sequence: TGTGCCAGCAGCTTAGGAGATATGGGCTACACCTTC. Its translation: CASSLGDMGYTF. Full variable domain (rest looked up from reference TRBV7-2 and TRBJ1-2): GAGVSQSPSNKVTEKGKDVELRCDPISGHTALYWYRQSLGQGLEFLIYFQGNSAPDKSGLPSDRFSAERTGGSVSTLTIQRTQQEDSAVYLCASSLGDMGYTFGSGTRLTVV.

The chain couples TRBV9 to TRBJ1-4, with D possibly TRBD1 on 5 matching bases. The V gene's germline CDR1 is SGDLS and CDR2 YYNGEE. The CDR3 is made up of 15 amino acids. Deletions cut 6 bases from V and 0 bases from J, with 12 bases between. The CDR3 loop reads CASTVDSSTNEKLFF. CDR3 in DNA: TGTGCCAGCACCGTCGACAGTTCAACTAATGAAAAACTGTTTTTT.

This chain links TRBV29-1 with TRBJ1-2; 7 positions agree with TRBD1. The CDR3 contains 15 residues. Germline trimming cut 1 base from V and 2 bases from J; bases unmatched to any gene: 7. Germline V gives CDR1 SQVTM, CDR2 ANQGSEA. The CDR3 reads CSVEGRDRDNYGYTF. The CDR3 coding sequence is TGCAGCGTTGAAGGACGAGACAGGGACAACTATGGCTACACCTTC.

The gene calls are TRBV2 and TRBJ2-3; D gene uncertain. Germline V gene sequence: CDR1 SNHLY, CDR2 FYNNEI. This CDR3 contains 16 residues. Trimming removed 7 bases at V and 0 bases at J, with 17 bases between. The CDR3 DNA reads as TGTGCCAGCACCGCTAGTCCGGTAACTAGCACAGATACGCAGTATTTT. Amino acid sequence: CASTASPVTSTDTQYF.

The chain recombines TRBV28 with TRBJ2-1, with TRBD2 matching 7 bases. J was trimmed by 5 bases and V by 3 bases; bases with no gene match: 4. In germline, CDR1 is MDHEN, CDR2 SYDVKM. The CDR3 length is 14 residues. CDR3 sequence reads: CASSFLLADNEQFF. The CDR3 DNA reads TGTGCCAGCAGTTTCCTTCTAGCGGACAATGAGCAGTTCTTC.

This clone was counted once. V usage is TRBV4-2 and J usage is TRBJ2-7; D might be TRBD2 (6 bases). Trimming pared 1 base from V and 2 bases from J, leaving 21 bases between. Germline V gene data show CDR1 as LGHNA and CDR2 as YNFKEQ. The CDR3 is 18 residues long. The CDR3 region is CASSQAVGDGSGAYEQYF. The CDR3 DNA sequence: TGTGCCAGCAGCCAAGCGGTCGGGGACGGGAGTGGGGCCTACGAGCAGTACTTC.

The chain joins TRBV28 to TRBJ2-7; possibly TRBD1 for D (7 bases). The germline gives CDR1 MDHEN, CDR2 SYDVKM. The ends were cut back, 10 bases at V and 6 bases at J, with 19 bases in the middle. The CDR3 totals 13 residues. The chain's CDR3 is CAIAGTEIVEQYF. The DNA of the CDR3 is TGTGCCATCGCGGGGACAGAAATTGTCGAGCAGTACTTC.

V gene TRBV11-2 combines with J gene TRBJ2-3; D is uncertain. The CDR3 covers 15 residues. V was trimmed by 5 bases and J by 0 bases, leaving 12 bases between them. Germline lookup yields CDR1 SGHAT and CDR2 FQNNGV. The DNA of the CDR3 is TGTGCCAGCAGCAGAGGCTTTGGTAGCACAGATACGCAGTATTTT. It codes for CASSRGFGSTDTQYF.

This sequence joins TRBV2 and TRBJ1-1, with D unresolved. V was clipped by 7 bases and J by 5 bases, with 17 bases between them. Germline V gene sequence: CDR1 SNHLY, CDR2 FYNNEI. The CDR3 is 14 residues long. As DNA, the CDR3 is TGTGCCAGCAAGGTTTTTCAGGAGGGAACTGAAGCTTTCTTT. Translated, it gives CASKVFQEGTEAFF.